Presented here are 32 T cell receptor beta chains from one specimen sequenced in a study of blood T cell repertoires in COVID-19. Produced via immunoSEQ multiplex PCR; TCRdb's table is partial and in-frame only. The sample comprises just under 40,000 clones, approximately 85% of which are singletons, and over 8.5% rests with the top ten. What was sequenced was peripheral blood. The receptors here all came from a human donor in a cohort sampled during active COVID-19.

The chain combines TRBV5-1 with TRBJ1-1; D uncertain. The CDR3 has 16 amino acids. The V end lost 5 bases, the J end lost 1 base, and 18 bases lay between the germline ends. The V gene's germline CDR1 is SGHRS and CDR2 YFSETQ. The DNA for the CDR3 is TGCGCCAGCAGTTTTCGGTCTGGTGCAACGAACACTGAAGCTTTCTTT. The encoded protein is CASSFRSGATNTEAFF. The full variable domain, in which reference TRBV5-1 and TRBJ1-1 provide the parts outside the CDR3, is KAGVTQTPRYLIKTRGQQVTLSCSPISGHRSVSWYQQTPGQGLQFLFEYFSETQRNKGNFPGRFSGRQFSNSRSEMNVSTLELGDSALYLCASSFRSGATNTEAFFGQGTRLTVV.

The chain recombines TRBV7-8 with TRBJ1-2; 8 nucleotides agree with TRBD1. Losses at the gene ends were 6 bases for V and 7 bases for J; bases not matched to a gene: 4. The CDR3 length is 12 residues. Germline loops: CDR1 SGHVS, CDR2 FQNEAQ. The CDR3: CASSSDRVGYTF. The CDR3 DNA is TGTGCCAGCAGTTCGGACAGGGTTGGCTACACCTTC.

This clone showed up just once. This chain uses TRBV3-1 (or the pseudogene TRBV3-2) with TRBJ2-7, with 8 bases lining up with TRBD1. Germline V lookup: CDR1 LGHDT, CDR2 YNNKEL (reference sequence). The trim removed 6 bases at V and 7 bases at J, leaving 11 bases unmatched. This CDR3 has 14 amino acids. In DNA, the CDR3 is TGTGCCAGCAGTACGGGACAGGCTCTAGGGGAGCAGTACTTC. Amino acid sequence: CASSTGQALGEQYF.

The chain has TRBV10-3 and TRBJ2-2, with 12 bases aligning to TRBD2. Losses at the gene ends were 4 bases for V and 5 bases for J; bases not matched to a gene: 2. Germline V gene lookup returns CDR1 ENHRY and CDR2 SYGVKD. CDR3 size: 15 residues. The CDR3 DNA sequence: TGTGCCATCAGTGGGACTAGCGGGACGACCGGGGAGCTGTTTTTT. Residues: CAISGTSGTTGELFF.

This chain links TRBV6-5 with TRBJ2-1; 11 nucleotides line up with TRBD1. This CDR3 is built from 14 residues. Germline V gives CDR1 MNHEY, CDR2 SVGAGI. The ends lost 8 bases at V and 8 bases at J; junction bases unmatched: 8. CDR3 loop: CASGRTGGLYEQFF. CDR3 nucleotide sequence: TGTGCCAGCGGCCGGACAGGGGGCTTGTATGAGCAGTTCTTC.

The genes are TRBV19 and TRBJ2-7, with D perhaps matching TRBD2 (5 bases). CDR1 and CDR2 (germline): LNHDA, SQIVND (reference sequence). This CDR3 region has 15 residues. The V end lost 10 bases, the J end lost 2 bases, and 21 bases lay between the germline ends. CDR3 in DNA: TGTGCCACTAGACCGGAGGCAGGTCGGCCCTACGAGCAGTACTTC. Its protein product is CATRPEAGRPYEQYF.

The chain's CDR3 is CASSTRTGRYEQYF. The CDR3 DNA follows: TGTGCCAGTAGTACCAGGACAGGGAGATACGAGCAGTACTTC. This chain links TRBV19 with TRBJ2-7; 8 bases line up with TRBD1. After removal of 4 bases from V and 4 bases from J, the junction contained 6 bases not matched to a gene. CDR1 and CDR2 (germline): LNHDA, SQIVND (reference sequence). The CDR3 extends over 14 amino acids. Full variable domain (outside the CDR3, taken from reference TRBV19 and TRBJ2-7): DGGITQSPKYLFRKEGQNVTLSCEQNLNHDAMYWYRQDPGQGLRLIYYSQIVNDFQKGDIAEGYSVSREKKESFPLTVTSAQKNPTAFYLCASSTRTGRYEQYFGPGTRLTVT.

The genes are TRBV3-1 (or the pseudogene TRBV3-2) and TRBJ1-2, with a possible D match to TRBD1 (5 bases). From germline, CDR1 is LGHDT and CDR2 YNNKEL (reference sequence). V shed 4 bases and J shed 8 bases, with 14 bases lying between them. This CDR3 contains 13 residues. The chain's CDR3 is CASSLVEGRGYTF. The CDR3 coding sequence is TGTGCCAGCAGCCTCGTGGAGGGGAGAGGCTACACCTTC.

This chain links TRBV4-3 with TRBJ2-7, with D possibly matching TRBD1 (6 bases). Trimming pared 6 bases from V and 0 bases from J, leaving 12 bases between. This CDR3 is 14 amino acids long. In germline, CDR1 is LGHNA, CDR2 YSLEER. This chain's CDR3 is CASSLDRASYEQYF. The CDR3, as DNA: TGCGCCAGCAGTCTGGACAGAGCCTCCTACGAGCAGTACTTC.

The rearrangement joins TRBV30 to TRBJ2-7, with TRBD2 as a possible D gene (5 bases). This CDR3 has 12 amino acids. The V gene's germline CDR1 is GTSNPN and CDR2 SVGIG (reference sequence). V lost 0 bases, J lost 9 bases, and 12 bases lay in between. The CDR3 sequence: CAWSVGLVGQYF. DNA for the CDR3: TGTGCCTGGAGTGTCGGACTTGTAGGGCAGTACTTC.

V gene TRBV19 combines with J gene TRBJ1-1; TRBD1 agrees at 7 bases. Germline V gene lookup returns CDR1 LNHDA and CDR2 SQIVND (reference sequence). There are 14 residues in the CDR3. V trimming: 5 bases; J trimming: 4 bases; junction bases outside the gene matches: 7. The CDR3 reads CASSPQGVGTEAFF. CDR3 nucleotide sequence: TGTGCCAGTAGTCCCCAGGGGGTAGGCACTGAAGCTTTCTTT.

The chain carries TRBV4-2 and TRBJ2-7; D possibly corresponds to TRBD2 (5 bases). Trimming took 0 bases from V and 3 from J, leaving 15 bases between them. Germline assignment: CDR1 LGHNA and CDR2 YNFKEQ. CDR3 size: 16 residues. The CDR3 reads CASSQEGGLQGYEQYF. The CDR3 nucleotides are TGTGCCAGCAGCCAAGAAGGCGGGCTTCAAGGCTACGAGCAGTACTTC.

The rearrangement joins TRBV6-5 to TRBJ1-2, with D tentatively TRBD1 (5 bases). The germline V gene encodes CDR1 MNHEY and CDR2 SVGAGI. There are 12 residues in the CDR3. With 7 bases removed from V and 8 bases from J, the gap between germline ends came to 14 bases. The CDR3 here is CASTFGGDGYTF. In nucleotides, the CDR3 is TGTGCCAGCACCTTTGGAGGGGACGGCTACACCTTC.

The gene calls are TRBV19 and TRBJ1-3, with a weak D call TRBD1 (5 bases). In germline, CDR1 is LNHDA, CDR2 SQIVND (reference sequence). Between the trimmed V and J ends, which lost 7 bases and 0 bases, there was a span of 10 bases. The CDR3 spans 14 residues. The CDR3 loop is CASTHRNSGNTIYF. In nucleotides, the CDR3 is TGTGCCAGTACCCACAGGAACTCTGGAAACACCATATATTTT. Full variable domain (rest looked up from reference TRBV19 and TRBJ1-3): DGGITQSPKYLFRKEGQNVTLSCEQNLNHDAMYWYRQDPGQGLRLIYYSQIVNDFQKGDIAEGYSVSREKKESFPLTVTSAQKNPTAFYLCASTHRNSGNTIYFGEGSWLTVV.

The chain recombines TRBV18 with TRBJ1-5; D possibly corresponds to TRBD1 (6 bases). Germline assignment: CDR1 KGHSH and CDR2 LQKENI. The CDR3 loop spans 15 amino acids. Between the trimmed V and J ends, which lost 6 bases and 0 bases, there was a span of 12 bases. The CDR3 bases are TGTGCCAGCTCTCCCGACAGGTATAGCAATCAGCCCCAGCATTTT. Its translation is CASSPDRYSNQPQHF.

The chain is built from TRBV19 and TRBJ1-1; 9 nucleotides match TRBD1. Trimming at V came to 1 base and at J to 4 bases, leaving 1 base not matched to a gene. This CDR3 has 14 amino acids. Per germline, CDR1 LNHDA and CDR2 SQIVND (reference sequence). As DNA, the CDR3 is TGTGCCAGTAGTATAGTGACAGGGGGCACTGAAGCTTTCTTT. It specifies CASSIVTGGTEAFF.

The J gene is TRBJ1-6, the V gene TRBV5-1; no firm D call. Germline CDR1 is SGHRS and CDR2 is YFSETQ. CDR3 length: 15 amino acids. With 3 bases removed from V and 6 bases from J, the gap between germline ends came to 13 bases. The CDR3 here is CASSWAGEGNSPLHF. The CDR3, as DNA: TGCGCCAGCAGCTGGGCCGGGGAGGGTAATTCACCCCTCCACTTT.

The rearrangement joins TRBV3-1 (or the pseudogene TRBV3-2) to TRBJ2-7; the D is unclear. Germline values: CDR1 LGHDT, CDR2 YNNKEL (reference sequence). CDR3 length: 15 amino acids. The V end was cut by 0 bases, the J end by 2 bases, with 11 bases between. CDR3 DNA: TGTGCCAGCAGCCAAGATTCCGGGTTCACCTACGAGCAGTACTTC. Its protein is CASSQDSGFTYEQYF.

The CDR3 is CACGTDSNQPQHF. The DNA for the CDR3 is TGTGCCTGCGGGACAGACTCCAATCAGCCCCAGCATTTT. The V gene is TRBV30, the J gene TRBJ1-5; 7 bases fit TRBD1. This CDR3 contains 13 residues. The V and J ends lost 6 bases and 3 bases, in that order; junction bases with no gene match: 5. Germline assignment: CDR1 GTSNPN and CDR2 SVGIG (reference sequence).

This chain uses TRBV24-1 with TRBJ2-4, with D tentatively TRBD2 (5 bases). V lost 3 bases and J 8 bases, leaving 16 bases between the germline ends. Germline CDR1 reads KGHDR; CDR2 reads SFDVKD. The CDR3 spans 15 residues. The CDR3, as DNA: TGTGCCACCAGTGATCCACGGTCCTCCGGGGACATTCAGTACTTC. Protein product: CATSDPRSSGDIQYF.

This chain links TRBV7-9 with TRBJ2-7; TRBD1 agrees at 8 bases. The CDR3 length is 16 residues. V shed 4 bases and J 6 bases; nucleotides not matched to a gene: 14. Germline V gene sequence: CDR1 SEHNR, CDR2 FQNEAQ (reference sequence). The CDR3 DNA is TGTGCCAGCAGCTCTCGGACAGGGATGGGGACAGGCGAGCAGTACTTC. Encoded protein: CASSSRTGMGTGEQYF.

The V call is TRBV7-9, the J call TRBJ2-4, with D perhaps TRBD2 (5 bases). Trimming removed 1 base from V and 7 bases from J, with 14 bases in between. Germline assignment: CDR1 SEHNR and CDR2 FQNEAQ (reference sequence). This CDR3 is built from 15 residues. CDR3 region: CASSLGESVGNIQYF. CDR3 bases: TGTGCCAGCAGCTTAGGGGAGTCGGTGGGTAACATTCAGTACTTC.

V is TRBV6-5 and J is TRBJ1-2, with 10 bases fitting TRBD1. The CDR3 length is 15 residues. Germline CDR1 MNHEY, CDR2 SVGAGI. Trimming took 2 bases from V and 6 from J; bases not matched to a gene: 6. The CDR3 loop is CASSYPGQGPHGYTF. As DNA, the CDR3 is TGTGCCAGCAGTTACCCGGGACAGGGGCCCCATGGCTACACCTTC.

The chain employs TRBV9 and TRBJ1-6, with 10 bases aligning to TRBD1. The trim removed 3 bases at V and 7 bases at J, leaving 13 bases unmatched. The CDR3 spans 18 residues. Per germline, CDR1 SGDLS and CDR2 YYNGEE. The CDR3 DNA reads as TGTGCCAGCAGCGGGACAGGGGGGACCTCTGGCATAAATTCACCCCTCCACTTT. Translating it yields CASSGTGGTSGINSPLHF.

This chain uses TRBV5-8 with TRBJ2-7, with TRBD2 identical over 11 bases. With 2 bases clipped from V and 7 bases from J, the junction kept 5 bases outside the gene matches. This CDR3 region has 14 residues. Germline loops: CDR1 SGHTS, CDR2 YDEGEE. CDR3: CASSFNLAGGEQYF. CDR3 nucleotides: TGTGCCAGCAGCTTTAATCTAGCGGGAGGAGAGCAGTACTTC.

The chain uses TRBV29-1 and TRBJ2-2; maybe TRBD2 (7 bases). The CDR3 loop spans 10 amino acids. Germline CDR1 is SQVTM and CDR2 is ANQGSEA. The CDR3 loop is CSGGARELFF. CDR3 sequence (DNA): TGCAGTGGGGGGGCGAGGGAGCTGTTTTTT.

A single count supports this clone. The chain couples TRBV7-9 to TRBJ2-2, with 10 nucleotides matching TRBD2. Germline CDR1 SEHNR, CDR2 FQNEAQ (reference sequence). CDR3 length: 15 residues. The V and J ends lost 2 bases and 4 bases, in that order; junction bases with no gene match: 1. This chain's CDR3 is CASSLSSGSTGELFF. Here the CDR3 DNA reads TGTGCCAGCAGCTTATCTAGCGGGAGCACCGGGGAGCTGTTTTTT.

The V and J genes are TRBV5-1 and TRBJ2-2, with TRBD1 as a possible D gene (6 bases). Trimming left V 0 bases short and J 5 bases short, with 14 bases between. In germline, CDR1 is SGHRS, CDR2 YFSETQ. The CDR3 spans 16 residues. The CDR3 region is CASSLDTGRSTGELFF. DNA for the CDR3: TGCGCCAGCAGCTTGGATACAGGGCGAAGTACCGGGGAGCTGTTTTTT.

This chain connects TRBV25-1 to TRBJ2-7, with 11 bases matching TRBD2. The germline gives CDR1 MGHDK, CDR2 SYGVNS. V shed 1 base, J shed 4 bases, and the junction held 6 bases outside the gene matches. CDR3 length: 16 amino acids. CDR3 bases: TGTGCCAGCAGTGAATCCCTAGGACTAGCGGGTTACGAGCAGTACTTC. Encoded protein: CASSESLGLAGYEQYF.

V usage is TRBV19 and J usage is TRBJ2-7, with TRBD1 identical over 12 bases. CDR3 size: 14 residues. The V gene end was trimmed by 5 bases and the J gene end by 6 bases; junction bases not matched to a gene: 5. Germline CDR1 reads LNHDA; CDR2 reads SQIVND (reference sequence). For the CDR3, the DNA is TGTGCCAGTAGTGCTGGGACAGGGGGCCGCGAGCAGTACTTC. Residues: CASSAGTGGREQYF.

The rearrangement links TRBV28 to TRBJ1-4; possible D gene TRBD1, 5 bases. The germline gives CDR1 MDHEN, CDR2 SYDVKM. The CDR3 is 15 residues long. V was trimmed by 6 bases and J by 3 bases, leaving 14 bases between them. The CDR3 loop is CASSPKGIANEKLFF. The CDR3 region has the DNA TGTGCCAGCAGCCCAAAGGGGATAGCTAATGAAAAACTGTTTTTT.

The V gene is TRBV2, the J gene TRBJ1-5, with a possible D match to TRBD1 (5 bases). The CDR3 extends over 14 amino acids. V lost 7 bases to trimming and J lost 3 bases, with 13 bases between them. Germline V CDR1 and CDR2: SNHLY, FYNNEI. This CDR3 reads CASTQTQANQPQHF. The CDR3 nucleotides are TGTGCCAGCACCCAAACACAGGCCAATCAGCCCCAGCATTTT.